Listed here are 14 T cell receptor beta chains from one sample, sequenced in a study of cytomegalovirus exposure and HLA in healthy donors. Using immunoSEQ multiplex PCR, the repertoire was profiled, and TCRdb retains in-frame clones only, with some absent. This table has under 250,000 clones, roughly 83% appearing once. The sequenced sample consisted of PBMCs. The receptor set was obtained from a woman younger than 35 in good health and CMV-seronegative.

The chain combines TRBV29-1 with TRBJ2-5; D unresolved. This CDR3 spans 13 amino acids. CDR1 and CDR2 from the germline V gene are SQVTM and ANQGSEA. V was pared by 4 bases and J by 4 bases, with 13 bases between. The CDR3 here is CSVVHRVPETQYF. The CDR3 nucleotides read TGCAGCGTTGTTCATCGAGTACCAGAGACCCAGTACTTC.

The rearrangement links TRBV5-6 to TRBJ2-1; 11 nucleotides line up with TRBD2. Germline CDR1 and CDR2: SGHDT and YYEEEE. V lost 4 bases, J lost 14 bases, and 8 bases stayed unmatched. CDR3 length: 13 amino acids. The CDR3 loop is CASSRDMGLAEFF. CDR3 DNA: TGTGCCAGCAGCCGCGACATGGGACTAGCGGAGTTCTTC.

V is TRBV28 and J is TRBJ1-1; the D gene is possibly TRBD1 (5 bases). Germline V gene sequence: CDR1 MDHEN, CDR2 SYDVKM. This CDR3 has 14 amino acids. V gave up 5 bases and J gave up 6 bases, with 16 bases separating them. The CDR3 DNA sequence: TGTGCCAGCAGTCCTCAGGGTCGAGTCTCTGAAGCTTTCTTT. This sequence encodes CASSPQGRVSEAFF.

The genes are TRBV5-6 and TRBJ1-2; D gene uncertain. The CDR3 length is 14 residues. In germline, CDR1 is SGHDT, CDR2 YYEEEE. The V gene lost 0 bases and the J gene lost 2 bases, with 8 bases spanning the gap. CDR3 residues: CASSLERVNYGYTF. For the CDR3, the DNA is TGTGCCAGCAGCTTGGAGCGGGTAAACTATGGCTACACCTTC.

The J gene is TRBJ1-2, the V gene TRBV27, with D tentatively TRBD1 (5 bases). The CDR3 has 13 residues. From germline, CDR1 is MNHEY and CDR2 SMNVEV (reference sequence). Trimming left V 3 bases short and J 4 bases short, with 9 bases between. This CDR3 reads CASSFGATYGYTF. Written as DNA, the CDR3 is TGTGCCAGCAGTTTCGGGGCCACCTATGGCTACACCTTC.

This chain joins TRBV6-1 and TRBJ1-5; D is unresolved. CDR3 size: 15 residues. Trimming stripped 2 bases from V and 6 bases from J, with 14 bases between. Germline CDR1 is MNHNS and CDR2 is SASEGT. CDR3 sequence: CASSEQSMPGQPQHF. Here the CDR3 DNA reads TGTGCCAGCAGTGAACAATCTATGCCAGGTCAGCCCCAGCATTTT.

The chain couples TRBV10-3 to TRBJ1-5, with D possibly TRBD1 on 5 matching bases. This CDR3 comprises 13 residues. V dropped 6 bases and J dropped 4 bases, with 10 bases sitting between them. CDR1 is ENHRY, CDR2 SYGVKD, per germline. The CDR3 DNA is TGTGCCATCAGGGAAGGGGTGAATCAGCCCCAGCATTTT. Translated, it gives CAIREGVNQPQHF.

V is TRBV5-1 and J is TRBJ2-2; D may be TRBD1 or TRBD2 (5 bases each). V lost 4 bases and J lost 7, with 20 bases in between. This CDR3 is 16 amino acids long. The germline V gene has CDR1 SGHRS and CDR2 YFSETQ. Here the CDR3 reads CASSPHRTSGIGELFF. Written as DNA, the CDR3 is TGCGCCAGCAGCCCACACAGGACCAGCGGTATCGGGGAGCTGTTTTTT.

CDR3 DNA sequence: TGTGCCAGCAGTCTACTTCAAGCCGGGACAGGCCGGGGGAATGGCTACACCTTC. It codes for CASSLLQAGTGRGNGYTF. The V call is TRBV27, the J call TRBJ1-2; 8 bases are shared with TRBD1. The V gene's germline CDR1 is MNHEY and CDR2 SMNVEV (reference sequence). V trimming: 5 bases; J trimming: 6 bases; junction bases outside the gene matches: 20. The CDR3 consists of 18 residues.

CDR3 sequence (DNA): TGTGCCAGCAGTGAAGAAGCTGGGGATGGGGAGACCCAGTACTTC. Protein product: CASSEEAGDGETQYF. The V and J genes are TRBV6-1 and TRBJ2-5; D is undetermined. The CDR3 has 15 residues. Per the germline V gene, CDR1 is MNHNS and CDR2 is SASEGT. V was clipped by 1 base and J by 5 bases, with 14 bases between them.

Here the CDR3 DNA reads TGTGCCAGCGGGCGCGGGGACACAGATACGCAGTATTTT. Protein sequence: CASGRGDTDTQYF. The chain couples TRBV9 to TRBJ2-3, with D possibly matching TRBD2 (6 bases). Germline CDR1 is SGDLS and CDR2 is YYNGEE. Trimming pared 7 bases from V and 2 bases from J, leaving 11 bases between. This CDR3 is 13 amino acids long.

The J gene is TRBJ2-1, the V gene TRBV5-4, with 8 bases identical to TRBD2. V dropped 4 bases and J dropped 2; count of bases not matched to a gene: 8. Per the germline V gene, CDR1 is SGHNT and CDR2 is YYREEE (reference sequence). CDR3 length equals 16 residues. Here the CDR3 DNA reads TGTGCCAGCAGCCCAGCCGGCGGGAGGACCTACAATGAGCAGTTCTTC. Translation gives CASSPAGGRTYNEQFF.

J is TRBJ2-2 and V is TRBV5-1; tentatively, D is TRBD1 (5 bases). Looked up from germline, CDR1 is SGHRS and CDR2 is YFSETQ. The CDR3 is 14 residues long. The V and J ends lost 7 bases and 1 base respectively, with 11 bases between them. CDR3 coding DNA: TGCGCCAGCGGGGCGGCAGGGAACACCGGGGAGCTGTTTTTT. It translates to CASGAAGNTGELFF.

The chain uses TRBV30 and TRBJ1-1; D is undetermined. This CDR3 region has 12 residues. The germline V and J ends were trimmed by 2 bases and 7 bases, with 11 bases remaining between them. Germline loops: CDR1 GTSNPN, CDR2 SVGIG (reference sequence). The CDR3 DNA sequence: TGTGCCTGGAGTACTGGCGGGAGTGAAGCTTTCTTT. As protein: CAWSTGGSEAFF.